This TCR beta chain was found in a study of type 1 regulatory T cells. Graft donor-derived T-allo10 cells were described as host-alloantigen-specific, anergic, and alloantigen-specifically suppressive. A word on this clonotype: What it binds is unknown.

This CDR3 is 12 amino acids long. The V end lost 1 base, the J end lost 0 bases, and 2 bases lay between the germline ends. The germline V gene encodes CDR1 DFQATT and CDR2 SNEGSKA (reference sequence). TCRdb reprocessed the reads via MiXCR and lists one record per CDR3 protein. The table has tens of thousands of distinct CDR3 sequences, around 70% seen once; the top ten hold 12% to 15%. The origin of this receptor is a human donor in good health. Sequencing used cultured T cells, either the whole culture or a sorted T cell fraction (not recorded which). This sample's subset: Tr1-enriched cell product generated in vitro against host alloantigens. This chain connects TRBV20-1 to TRBJ2-3; D remains unclear. The CDR3 nucleotides read TGCAGTGCTAGAGTCAGCACAGATACGCAGTATTTT. Amino acids: CSARVSTDTQYF.